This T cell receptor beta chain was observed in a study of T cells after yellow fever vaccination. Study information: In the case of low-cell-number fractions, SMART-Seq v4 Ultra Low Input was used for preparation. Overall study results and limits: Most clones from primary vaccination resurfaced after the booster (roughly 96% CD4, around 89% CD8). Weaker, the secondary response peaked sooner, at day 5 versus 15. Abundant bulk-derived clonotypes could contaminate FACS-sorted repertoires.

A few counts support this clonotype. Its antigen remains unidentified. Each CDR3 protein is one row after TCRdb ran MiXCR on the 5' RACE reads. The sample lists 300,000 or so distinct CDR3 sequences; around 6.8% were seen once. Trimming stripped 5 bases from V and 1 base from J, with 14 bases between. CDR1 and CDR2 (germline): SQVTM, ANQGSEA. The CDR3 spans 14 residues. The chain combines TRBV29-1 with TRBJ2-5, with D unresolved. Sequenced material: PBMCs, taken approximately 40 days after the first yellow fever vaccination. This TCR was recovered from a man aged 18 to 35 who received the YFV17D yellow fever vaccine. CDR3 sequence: CSVIQTHLQETQYF. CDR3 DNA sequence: TGCAGCGTTATCCAGACCCATCTCCAAGAGACCCAGTACTTC.